This T cell receptor (beta chain) was obtained from a study of Ad26.COV2.S vaccination and SARS-CoV-2 variants. Study information: The study gave Ad26.COV2.S intramuscularly, once or twice 56 days apart.

The germline V and J ends were trimmed by 0 bases and 1 base, with 10 bases remaining between them. CDR1 is SGHTA, CDR2 FQGNSA, per germline. The CDR3 totals 15 residues. The assay was immunoSEQ multiplex PCR, and TCRdb's table has in-frame clones only and misses some. The sample consists of 250,000 or so clones, 87% of them appearing once. Treatment reported: around 19 received Ad26.COV2.S at low or high dose, single or two shots; five or six received placebo; per-sample allocation not given. After the first vaccine or placebo injection, samples were drawn on day 63. This clone has only a few counts.

The rearrangement uses TRBV7-2 and TRBJ2-7; D unresolved. The source is a person between 18 and 60 years old who received the Ad26.COV2.S COVID-19 vaccine or a placebo. Sequences were derived from peripheral blood, sampled in a trial of Ad26.COV2.S vaccine versus placebo. The CDR3 nucleotides read TGTGCCAGCAGCTTAGCGGCTCGGCAGTCCTACGAGCAGTACTTC. This translates into CASSLAARQSYEQYF.